A selection of T cell receptor beta chains follows, all from one sample in a study of T cell repertoires in cytomegalovirus infection. The antigens these receptors bind are not known. TCRdb fed the reads into MiXCR, producing one record per CDR3 protein. The table shows hundreds of thousands of distinct CDR3 sequences, with around 32% occurring only once. The material sequenced was cultured CD8+ T cells from PBMCs, taken from culture after CMV antigen stimulation. Receptors originate from a human donor in good health (CMV status not recorded). Some clones in this sample may be carry-over from other donors' samples. Both conserved end residues are part of each CDR3. Each record gives: J gene, D gene, V gene, clone size, CDR3 DNA, CDR3 protein. A D gene is named only where the DNA matches it firmly. Some rows mark clone size as missing; the rest say once, few, many or name a class of expanded clone.

>TRBJ2-6|.|TRBV7-3|.
TGTGCCACCAGGTCCCCTGGGGCCAACGTCCTGACTTTC
CATRSPGANVLTF
>TRBJ1-4|TRBD1|TRBV12-3/TRBV12-4|.
TGTGCCAGCAGTACCCGGGACAGGGGGTGGAGGTTTCCGGAAAAACTGTTTTTT
CASSTRDRGWRFPEKLFF
>TRBJ2-1|.|TRBV12-5|.
TGTGCTAGTGGGGACTCCAGGACATACAGAGCCTACAATGAGCAGTTCTTC
CASGDSRTYRAYNEQFF
>TRBJ2-5|TRBD2|TRBV11-3|.
TGTGCCAGCAGCCCGAGAGGGGGCGGGGGGGCTGAGACCCAGTACTTC
CASSPRGGGGAETQYF
>TRBJ1-1|.|TRBV10-3|few
TGTGCCATCAGTGAGTCTGACCCCTGGGGCACTGAAGCTTTCTTT
CAISESDPWGTEAFF
>TRBJ2-1|.|TRBV20-1|few
TGCAGTGCGGGGAGACCCTACAATGAGCAGTTCTTC
CSAGRPYNEQFF
>TRBJ2-1|.|TRBV5-8|many
TGTGCCAGCAGCTTAGCCCTATACAATGAGCAGTTCTTC
CASSLALYNEQFF
>TRBJ2-3|TRBD1|TRBV5-6|.
TGTGCCAGCAGCTTTACCGGGACAGGGGATACAGATACGCAGTATTTT
CASSFTGTGDTDTQYF
>TRBJ2-7|.|TRBV4-1|.
TGCGCCAGCAGCCCGGAGGGGATGGAACTCTACGAGCAGTACTTC
CASSPEGMELYEQYF
>TRBJ2-7|TRBD2|TRBV7-9|.
TGTGCCAGCAGCTTAGGCTTAGCGGGGGGCCTCAAAGGGTACGAGCAGTACTTC
CASSLGLAGGLKGYEQYF
>TRBJ2-7|.|TRBV7-2|many
TGTGCCAGCAGCCCCGCCATTCAACCGGTGACAGCCTCCACCGCTCAGTACTTC
CASSPAIQPVTASTAQYF
>TRBJ2-2|TRBD1|TRBV7-8|many
TGTGCCAGCATCATGGACAGGGATCGTGCCACCGGGGAGCTGTTTTTT
CASIMDRDRATGELFF
>TRBJ2-7|.|TRBV4-1|.
TGCGCCAGCAGCCAAGATTTGGTCGGCGATAGCGGATACGAGCAGTACTTC
CASSQDLVGDSGYEQYF
>TRBJ1-4|.|TRBV6-1|few
TGTGCCAGCAGTGAAGATGGTATCGGTGAAAAACTGTTTTTT
CASSEDGIGEKLFF
>TRBJ2-3|.|TRBV7-9|.
TGTGCCACCCGGGCGGGGTGGGGCACAGATACGCAGTATTTT
CATRAGWGTDTQYF
>TRBJ2-3|TRBD1|TRBV4-3|.
TGCGCCAGCAGCCAAAAGGACAGGGGTACAGATACGCAGTATTTT
CASSQKDRGTDTQYF
>TRBJ2-5|.|TRBV9|few
TGTGCCAGCAGCGTAGCTGGGGGTACCGAGACCCAGTACTTC
CASSVAGGTETQYF
>TRBJ2-5|.|TRBV7-6|.
TGTGCCAGCAGCTTAGTAACCGTACCCCAAGAGACCCAGTACTTC
CASSLVTVPQETQYF
>TRBJ2-1|.|TRBV6-2/TRBV6-3|.
TGTGCCAGCAGTCTGGGGGGAAGGGGGCACTACAATGAGCAGTTCTTC
CASSLGGRGHYNEQFF
>TRBJ2-3|TRBD2|TRBV12-3/TRBV12-4|few
TGTGCCAGCAGTTTAGGTAGCGGGGCAGATACGCAGTATTTT
CASSLGSGADTQYF
>TRBJ2-2|.|TRBV7-9|many
TGTGCCAGCAGCCCCGCGGCAGTGAACACCGGGGAGCTGTTTTTT
CASSPAAVNTGELFF
>TRBJ2-1|TRBD2|TRBV6-2/TRBV6-3|.
TGTGCCAGCAACGGGCTAGCGGGGGCGGACAATGAGCAGTTCTTC
CASNGLAGADNEQFF
>TRBJ1-6|.|TRBV7-2|many
TGTGCCAGCAGCTTAACGGGGGCCGAGGGTCTTAGCTCCTATAATTCACCCCTCCACTTT
CASSLTGAEGLSSYNSPLHF
>TRBJ2-5|.|TRBV7-2|.
TGTGCCAGCAGCATAGGGACACTATTGAGAGGGACCCAGTACTTC
CASSIGTLLRGTQYF
>TRBJ2-7|.|TRBV27|.
TGTGCCAGCAGTTTAACGGAGACCTACGAGCAGTACTTC
CASSLTETYEQYF
>TRBJ1-6|.|TRBV20-1|.
TGCAGTGCCCCGAGCTCGGCCCTCCACTTT
CSAPSSALHF
>TRBJ1-2|TRBD1|TRBV10-3|few
TGTGCCACCGTAGACAGGGATAAGCCCTGGGTCGATGGCTACACCTTC
CATVDRDKPWVDGYTF
>TRBJ1-5|.|TRBV7-2|many
TGTGCCAGCAGCTTAAACAGGGCCCCGGGTCAGCCCCAGCATTTT
CASSLNRAPGQPQHF